These T cell receptor beta chains were read from a single sample in a study of Graves' ophthalmopathy and Graves' hyperthyroidism. Via MiXCR, TCRdb re-called the multiplex PCR reads, giving one row per CDR3 protein. This table has 340,000 or so distinct CDR3 sequences, roughly 15% appearing once. The material sequenced was peripheral blood. The receptors were sampled from an adult man with Graves' ophthalmopathy. The conserved cysteine and the conserved F or W are not part of the CDR3 here. The D gene is left open where the match is weak. Clone size is not always given. Where it is, it says once, few, many or a class for expanded clones.

clone_size: many; v_call: TRBV6-5; d_call: TRBD1; j_call: TRBJ2-4; cdr3_aa: ASSYLPRTGAKNIQY
clone_size: many; v_call: TRBV2; d_call: .; j_call: TRBJ2-2; cdr3_aa: ASSEDRNDGELF
clone_size: many; v_call: TRBV30; d_call: TRBD1; j_call: TRBJ1-6; cdr3_aa: AWSITPGGMHNSPLH
clone_size: many; v_call: TRBV2; d_call: .; j_call: TRBJ2-7; cdr3_aa: ATLTGSSNEQY
clone_size: few; v_call: TRBV7-3; d_call: TRBD2; j_call: TRBJ2-3; cdr3_aa: ASSRLAGPTASDTQY
clone_size: many; v_call: TRBV15; d_call: .; j_call: TRBJ1-2; cdr3_aa: ATSRGYNYGYT
clone_size: many; v_call: TRBV7-9; d_call: .; j_call: TRBJ2-7; cdr3_aa: ASSPGHLLYEQY
clone_size: many; v_call: TRBV5-6; d_call: TRBD1; j_call: TRBJ1-3; cdr3_aa: ASSSGQLSGNTIY
clone_size: medium-sized; v_call: TRBV28; d_call: .; j_call: TRBJ2-7; cdr3_aa: ASNQLARDPSSYEQY
clone_size: many; v_call: TRBV2; d_call: TRBD1; j_call: TRBJ2-7; cdr3_aa: ASRGTGISHEQY
clone_size: many; v_call: TRBV6-5; d_call: .; j_call: TRBJ1-6; cdr3_aa: ASSYWAGRGDSPLH
clone_size: many; v_call: TRBV5-1; d_call: .; j_call: TRBJ2-7; cdr3_aa: ASSLVRVGNEQY
clone_size: .; v_call: TRBV30; d_call: .; j_call: TRBJ2-7; cdr3_aa: AWTAQSTTEQY
clone_size: many; v_call: TRBV6-2/TRBV6-3; d_call: .; j_call: TRBJ2-2; cdr3_aa: ASTRLDNTGELF
clone_size: .; v_call: TRBV30; d_call: .; j_call: TRBJ1-1; cdr3_aa: AWTIGQANTEAF
clone_size: many; v_call: TRBV11-2; d_call: TRBD1; j_call: TRBJ2-7; cdr3_aa: ASRRPGQGFYEQY
clone_size: .; v_call: TRBV6-2/TRBV6-3; d_call: TRBD2; j_call: TRBJ2-5; cdr3_aa: ASSTDSGGGRETQY
clone_size: .; v_call: TRBV6-1; d_call: TRBD1; j_call: TRBJ1-1; cdr3_aa: ASSARDRAIEAF
clone_size: many; v_call: TRBV12-3/TRBV12-4; d_call: TRBD2; j_call: TRBJ2-2; cdr3_aa: ASSYTSGGLNTGELF
clone_size: many; v_call: TRBV29-1; d_call: .; j_call: TRBJ1-6; cdr3_aa: SVRALENSPLH
clone_size: many; v_call: TRBV6-1; d_call: .; j_call: TRBJ2-7; cdr3_aa: ASSEAPRSYEQY
clone_size: many; v_call: TRBV6-5; d_call: .; j_call: TRBJ1-5; cdr3_aa: ASSYSERGGNQPQH
clone_size: many; v_call: TRBV7-9; d_call: .; j_call: TRBJ2-2; cdr3_aa: ASSFDGTIAGELF
clone_size: .; v_call: TRBV29-1; d_call: .; j_call: TRBJ1-2; cdr3_aa: SASPSGLNYGYT
clone_size: few; v_call: TRBV4-2; d_call: .; j_call: TRBJ2-5; cdr3_aa: ASSQDPGVQGLGQETQY
clone_size: many; v_call: TRBV7-2; d_call: .; j_call: TRBJ2-7; cdr3_aa: ASSRSHANEQY
clone_size: many; v_call: TRBV4-1; d_call: TRBD1; j_call: TRBJ1-2; cdr3_aa: ASSQAMTGGDGYT
clone_size: many; v_call: TRBV30; d_call: .; j_call: TRBJ1-2; cdr3_aa: AWIRQGGFNYGYT
clone_size: .; v_call: TRBV28; d_call: .; j_call: TRBJ1-1; cdr3_aa: ASSLFGNMNTEAF
clone_size: many; v_call: TRBV2; d_call: .; j_call: TRBJ1-1; cdr3_aa: ASTARSAGVTEAF
clone_size: many; v_call: TRBV6-2/TRBV6-3; d_call: .; j_call: TRBJ2-5; cdr3_aa: ASSYSKGVGETQY
clone_size: many; v_call: TRBV7-2; d_call: TRBD2; j_call: TRBJ2-4; cdr3_aa: ASSFTGTSASIPND
clone_size: many; v_call: TRBV2; d_call: .; j_call: TRBJ1-1; cdr3_aa: ASSDEVSEAF
clone_size: many; v_call: TRBV2; d_call: .; j_call: TRBJ2-6; cdr3_aa: ASSADSSGANVLT
clone_size: .; v_call: TRBV12-3/TRBV12-4; d_call: .; j_call: TRBJ2-4; cdr3_aa: ASSFGAGGGIQY
clone_size: few; v_call: TRBV7-2; d_call: .; j_call: TRBJ1-2; cdr3_aa: ASSSAWGHLNYGYT
clone_size: many; v_call: TRBV20-1; d_call: .; j_call: TRBJ1-5; cdr3_aa: SASLGQTDQPQH
clone_size: many; v_call: TRBV11-2; d_call: .; j_call: TRBJ2-7; cdr3_aa: ASSLRGRSYEQY
clone_size: many; v_call: TRBV7-8; d_call: .; j_call: TRBJ1-1; cdr3_aa: ASSFSAGTEAF
clone_size: many; v_call: TRBV18; d_call: .; j_call: TRBJ2-7; cdr3_aa: ASSPLVDTGTYEQY
clone_size: .; v_call: TRBV19; d_call: .; j_call: TRBJ1-5; cdr3_aa: ASSSVGSNQPQH
clone_size: many; v_call: TRBV4-1; d_call: TRBD1; j_call: TRBJ1-2; cdr3_aa: ASSQELGQAYYGYT
clone_size: many; v_call: TRBV11-2; d_call: .; j_call: TRBJ1-3; cdr3_aa: ASSYPAGNTIY
clone_size: few; v_call: TRBV18; d_call: .; j_call: TRBJ1-1; cdr3_aa: ASSPPLMNTEAF
clone_size: many; v_call: TRBV6-5; d_call: .; j_call: TRBJ1-2; cdr3_aa: ASSYSAGVEVHYGYT
clone_size: many; v_call: TRBV7-9; d_call: .; j_call: TRBJ2-5; cdr3_aa: ASNPTGEQETQY
clone_size: many; v_call: TRBV4-1; d_call: .; j_call: TRBJ2-6; cdr3_aa: ASSQFLPGANVLT
clone_size: .; v_call: TRBV2; d_call: TRBD2; j_call: TRBJ2-2; cdr3_aa: ASSELAGTNTGELF
clone_size: many; v_call: TRBV28; d_call: .; j_call: TRBJ1-6; cdr3_aa: ASTGRASSYNSPLH
clone_size: many; v_call: TRBV12-3/TRBV12-4; d_call: .; j_call: TRBJ2-7; cdr3_aa: ASTPAGISYEQY
clone_size: many; v_call: TRBV10-3; d_call: .; j_call: TRBJ2-7; cdr3_aa: AIRDDPYEQY
clone_size: many; v_call: TRBV27; d_call: .; j_call: TRBJ1-1; cdr3_aa: ASTDLGAGDTEAF
clone_size: many; v_call: TRBV4-2; d_call: TRBD2; j_call: TRBJ2-5; cdr3_aa: ASSQDRGGETQY